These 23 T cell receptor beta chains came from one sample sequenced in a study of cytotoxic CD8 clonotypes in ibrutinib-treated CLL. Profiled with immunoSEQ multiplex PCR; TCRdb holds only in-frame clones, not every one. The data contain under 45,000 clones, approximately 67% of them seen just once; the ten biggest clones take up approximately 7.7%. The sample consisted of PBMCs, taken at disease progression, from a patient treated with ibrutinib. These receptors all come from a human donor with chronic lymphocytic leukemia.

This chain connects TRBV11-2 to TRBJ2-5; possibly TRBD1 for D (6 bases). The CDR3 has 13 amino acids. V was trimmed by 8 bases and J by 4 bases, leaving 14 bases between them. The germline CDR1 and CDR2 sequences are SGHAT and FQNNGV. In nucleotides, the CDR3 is TGTGCCAGCCACGGACAGAGCGTAGAGACCCAGTACTTC. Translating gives CASHGQSVETQYF.

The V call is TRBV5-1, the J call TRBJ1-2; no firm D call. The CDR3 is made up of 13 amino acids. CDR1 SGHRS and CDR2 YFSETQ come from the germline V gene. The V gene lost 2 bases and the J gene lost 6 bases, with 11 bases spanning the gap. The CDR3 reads CASSFNQRNGYTF. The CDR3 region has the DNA TGCGCCAGCAGCTTCAACCAGCGGAATGGCTACACCTTC.

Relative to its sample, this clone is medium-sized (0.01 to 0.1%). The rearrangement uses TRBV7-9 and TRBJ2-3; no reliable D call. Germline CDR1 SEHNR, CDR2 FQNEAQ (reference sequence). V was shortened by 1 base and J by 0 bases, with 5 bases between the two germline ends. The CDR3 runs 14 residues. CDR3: CASSLVGSTDTQYF. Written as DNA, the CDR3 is TGTGCCAGCAGCTTAGTAGGGAGCACAGATACGCAGTATTTT.

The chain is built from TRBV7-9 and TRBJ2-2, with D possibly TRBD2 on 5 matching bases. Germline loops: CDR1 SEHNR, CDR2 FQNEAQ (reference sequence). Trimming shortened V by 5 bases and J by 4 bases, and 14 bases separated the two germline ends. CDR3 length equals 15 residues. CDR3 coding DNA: TGTGCCAGCAGCCGAGCGGCTAGTATCACCGGGGAGCTGTTTTTT. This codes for CASSRAASITGELFF.

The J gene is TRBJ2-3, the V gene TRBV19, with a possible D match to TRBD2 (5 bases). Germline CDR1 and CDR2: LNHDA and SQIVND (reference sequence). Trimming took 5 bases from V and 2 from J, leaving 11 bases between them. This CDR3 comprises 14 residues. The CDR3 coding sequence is TGTGCCAGTAGTCGCGAGCGGTTCACAGATACGCAGTATTTT. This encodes CASSRERFTDTQYF.

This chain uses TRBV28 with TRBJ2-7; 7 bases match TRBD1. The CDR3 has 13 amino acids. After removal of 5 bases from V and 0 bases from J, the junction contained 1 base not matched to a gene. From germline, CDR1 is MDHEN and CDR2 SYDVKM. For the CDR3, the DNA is TGTGCCAGCAGTGGGACAGTCTCCTACGAGCAGTACTTC. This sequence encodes CASSGTVSYEQYF.

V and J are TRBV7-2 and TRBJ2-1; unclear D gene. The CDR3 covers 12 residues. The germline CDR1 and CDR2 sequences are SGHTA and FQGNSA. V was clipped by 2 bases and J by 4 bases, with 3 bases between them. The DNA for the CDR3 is TGTGCCAGCAGCTTAACTTACAATGAGCAGTTCTTC. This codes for CASSLTYNEQFF.

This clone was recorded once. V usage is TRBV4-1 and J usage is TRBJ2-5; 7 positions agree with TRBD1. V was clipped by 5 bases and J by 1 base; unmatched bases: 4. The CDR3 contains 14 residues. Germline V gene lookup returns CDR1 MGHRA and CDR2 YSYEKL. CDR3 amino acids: CASSYRTGQETQYF. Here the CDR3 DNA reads TGCGCCAGCAGCTATCGGACAGGCCAAGAGACCCAGTACTTC.

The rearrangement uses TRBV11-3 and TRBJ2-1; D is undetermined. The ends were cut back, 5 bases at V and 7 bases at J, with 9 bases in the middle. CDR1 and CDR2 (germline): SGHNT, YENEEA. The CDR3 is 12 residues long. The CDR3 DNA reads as TGTGCCAGCAGCGCCGACATGAATGAGCAGTTCTTC. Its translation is CASSADMNEQFF.

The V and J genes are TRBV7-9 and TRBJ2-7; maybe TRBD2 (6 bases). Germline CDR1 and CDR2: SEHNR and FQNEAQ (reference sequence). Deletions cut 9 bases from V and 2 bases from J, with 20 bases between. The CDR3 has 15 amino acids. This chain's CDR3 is CASLQGAGPAYEQYF. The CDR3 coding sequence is TGTGCCAGTCTACAAGGGGCGGGACCCGCCTACGAGCAGTACTTC.

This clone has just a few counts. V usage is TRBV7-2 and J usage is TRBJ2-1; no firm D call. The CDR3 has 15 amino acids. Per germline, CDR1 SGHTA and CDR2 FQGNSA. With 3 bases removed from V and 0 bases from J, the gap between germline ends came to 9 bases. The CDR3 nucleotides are TGTGCCAGCAGCTTCGGGTTTAGCTCCTACAATGAGCAGTTCTTC. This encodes CASSFGFSSYNEQFF. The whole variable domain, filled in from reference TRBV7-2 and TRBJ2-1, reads GAGVSQSPSNKVTEKGKDVELRCDPISGHTALYWYRQSLGQGLEFLIYFQGNSAPDKSGLPSDRFSAERTGGSVSTLTIQRTQQEDSAVYLCASSFGFSSYNEQFFGPGTRLTVL.

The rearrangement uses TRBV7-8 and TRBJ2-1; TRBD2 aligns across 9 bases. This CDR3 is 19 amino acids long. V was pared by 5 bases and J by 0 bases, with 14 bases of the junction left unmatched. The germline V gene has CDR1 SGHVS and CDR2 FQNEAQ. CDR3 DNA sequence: TGTGCCAGCAGCCTAGGGGGCGGGAGGGCCGCGGTCTCCTACAATGAGCAGTTCTTC. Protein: CASSLGGGRAAVSYNEQFF.

The CDR3 loop is CAWSHSRTGELFF. The CDR3 region has the DNA TGTGCCTGGAGTCACTCTCGGACCGGGGAGCTGTTTTTT. The chain employs TRBV30 and TRBJ2-2; no reliable D call. This CDR3 region has 13 residues. CDR1 is GTSNPN, CDR2 SVGIG, per germline (reference sequence). The germline V and J ends were trimmed by 2 bases and 5 bases, with 9 bases remaining between them.

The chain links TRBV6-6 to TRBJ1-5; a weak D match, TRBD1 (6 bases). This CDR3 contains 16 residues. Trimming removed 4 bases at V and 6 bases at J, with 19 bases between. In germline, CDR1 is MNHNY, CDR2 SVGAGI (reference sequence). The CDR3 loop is CASSSIPDRIFQPQHF. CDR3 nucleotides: TGTGCCAGCAGTTCCATACCTGACAGGATCTTTCAGCCCCAGCATTTT.

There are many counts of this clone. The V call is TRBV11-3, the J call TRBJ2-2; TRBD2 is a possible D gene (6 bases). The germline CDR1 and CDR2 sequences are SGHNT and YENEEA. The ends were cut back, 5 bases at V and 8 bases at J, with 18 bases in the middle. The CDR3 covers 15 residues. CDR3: CASSPRLVGLGELFF. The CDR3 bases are TGTGCCAGCAGCCCAAGACTAGTCGGTCTAGGGGAGCTGTTTTTT.

The CDR3 region has the DNA TGTGCCAGCAGTACACCTAGTAACAATGAGCAGTTCTTC. It specifies CASSTPSNNEQFF. The V and J genes are TRBV28 and TRBJ2-1; no reliable D call. From germline, CDR1 is MDHEN and CDR2 SYDVKM. CDR3 length equals 13 residues. Trimming removed 5 bases from V and 5 bases from J, with 10 bases in between.

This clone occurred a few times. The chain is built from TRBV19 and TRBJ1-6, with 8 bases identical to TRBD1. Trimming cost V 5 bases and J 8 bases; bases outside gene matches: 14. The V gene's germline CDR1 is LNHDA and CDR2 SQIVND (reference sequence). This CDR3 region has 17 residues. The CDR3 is CASSLDRAGRKDSPLHF. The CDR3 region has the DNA TGTGCCAGTAGTCTGGACAGGGCGGGTAGGAAGGATTCACCCCTCCACTTT.

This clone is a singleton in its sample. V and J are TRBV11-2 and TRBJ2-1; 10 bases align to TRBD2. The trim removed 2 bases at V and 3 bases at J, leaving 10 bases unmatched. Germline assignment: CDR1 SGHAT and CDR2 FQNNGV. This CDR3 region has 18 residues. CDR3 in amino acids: CASSLLLAGGPLYNEQFF. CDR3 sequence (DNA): TGTGCCAGCAGCTTATTGTTAGCGGGAGGTCCCCTCTACAATGAGCAGTTCTTC.

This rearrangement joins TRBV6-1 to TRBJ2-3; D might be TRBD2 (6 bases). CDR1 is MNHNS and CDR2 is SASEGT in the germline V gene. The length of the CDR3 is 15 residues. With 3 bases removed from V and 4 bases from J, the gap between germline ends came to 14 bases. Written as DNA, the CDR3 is TGTGCCAGCAGTGATAGGACGGGAGTGTCAGATACGCAGTATTTT. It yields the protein CASSDRTGVSDTQYF.

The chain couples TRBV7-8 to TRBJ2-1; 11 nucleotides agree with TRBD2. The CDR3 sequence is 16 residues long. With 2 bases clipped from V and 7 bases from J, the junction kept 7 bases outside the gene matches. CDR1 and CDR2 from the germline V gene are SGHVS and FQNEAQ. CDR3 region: CASSLTSGRSSNEQFF. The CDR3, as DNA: TGTGCCAGCAGCTTAACTAGCGGGAGATCTTCAAATGAGCAGTTCTTC.

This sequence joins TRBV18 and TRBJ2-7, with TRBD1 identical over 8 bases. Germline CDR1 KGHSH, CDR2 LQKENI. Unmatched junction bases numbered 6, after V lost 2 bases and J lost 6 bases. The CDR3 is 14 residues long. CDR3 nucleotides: TGTGCCAGCTCACCAACGACAGGGGCGGTCGAGCAGTACTTC. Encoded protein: CASSPTTGAVEQYF.

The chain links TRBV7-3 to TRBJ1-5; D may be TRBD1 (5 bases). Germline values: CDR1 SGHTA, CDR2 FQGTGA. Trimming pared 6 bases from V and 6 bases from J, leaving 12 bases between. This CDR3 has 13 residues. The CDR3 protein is CASSGGWGQPQHF. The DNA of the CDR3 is TGTGCCAGCAGTGGGGGATGGGGTCAGCCCCAGCATTTT.

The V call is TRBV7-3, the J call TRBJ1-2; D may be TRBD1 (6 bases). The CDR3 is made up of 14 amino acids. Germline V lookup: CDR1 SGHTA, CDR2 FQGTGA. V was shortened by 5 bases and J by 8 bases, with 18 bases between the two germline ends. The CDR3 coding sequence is TGTGCCAGCAGCCCAGGGGCCAATAAGAGGGGCTACACCTTC. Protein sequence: CASSPGANKRGYTF.